This entry lists 7 T cell receptor beta chains sequenced from one sample in a study of blood T cell repertoires in COVID-19. Sequenced by immunoSEQ multiplex PCR; TCRdb stores in-frame clones only, minus some. Counted here are around 250,000 clones, around 90% occurring once; the ten biggest clones make up about 3%. Sequenced material: PBMCs or T cells enriched from blood (not recorded which). Receptors originate from a middle-aged man who had been exposed to COVID-19.

This chain joins TRBV5-1 and TRBJ1-6; TRBD1 matches at 7 bases. V was clipped by 3 bases and J by 9 bases; unmatched bases: 6. Germline V gene sequence: CDR1 SGHRS, CDR2 YFSETQ. The CDR3 length is 14 residues. The CDR3 DNA reads TGCGCCAGCAGCTCGACAGGGTTGGTTTCACCCCTCCACTTT. Protein sequence: CASSSTGLVSPLHF.

This chain joins TRBV11-3 and TRBJ2-3; D remains unclear. The germline V and J ends were trimmed by 5 bases and 3 bases, with 12 bases remaining between them. Germline values: CDR1 SGHNT, CDR2 YENEEA. The CDR3 loop spans 14 amino acids. The CDR3 coding sequence is TGTGCCAGCAGCCTACTAAGCGCTACAGATACGCAGTATTTT. Translating gives CASSLLSATDTQYF.

The chain couples TRBV19 to TRBJ2-7; the D gene is possibly TRBD1 (6 bases). Germline V lookup: CDR1 LNHDA, CDR2 SQIVND (reference sequence). The ends were cut back, 2 bases at V and 5 bases at J, with 16 bases in the middle. This CDR3 has 15 residues. CDR3: CASSIPRAGVNEQYF. CDR3 nucleotides: TGTGCCAGTAGTATACCCCGCGCAGGGGTGAACGAGCAGTACTTC.

The chain couples TRBV4-2 to TRBJ2-7; 7 nucleotides match TRBD1. The CDR3 is 15 residues long. The V and J ends lost 4 bases and 3 bases, in that order; junction bases with no gene match: 9. Germline CDR1 reads LGHNA; CDR2 reads YNFKEQ. This chain's CDR3 is CASSRNRDSHYEQYF. CDR3 bases: TGTGCCAGCAGCCGCAACCGGGACAGTCACTACGAGCAGTACTTC.

The V and J genes are TRBV7-3 and TRBJ2-1, with D possibly TRBD2 on 5 matching bases. The CDR3 is made up of 16 amino acids. V lost 3 bases, J lost 0 bases, and 12 bases lay in between. CDR1 is SGHTA and CDR2 is FQGTGA in the germline V gene. The DNA for the CDR3 is TGTGCCAGCAGCTTTCAGGACTCCAGCTCCTACAATGAGCAGTTCTTC. Encoded protein: CASSFQDSSSYNEQFF.

J is TRBJ2-2 and V is TRBV28, with D possibly being TRBD1 (6 bases). This CDR3 is built from 14 residues. The ends were cut back, 3 bases at V and 5 bases at J, with 10 bases in the middle. In germline, CDR1 is MDHEN, CDR2 SYDVKM. The CDR3, as DNA: TGTGCCAGCAGTTTCAGGGGCGCAACCGGGGAGCTGTTTTTT. Amino acids: CASSFRGATGELFF.

The chain employs TRBV7-8 and TRBJ1-2; a weak D match, TRBD1 (6 bases). CDR1 SGHVS and CDR2 FQNEAQ come from the germline V gene. This CDR3 has 14 residues. V was pared by 5 bases and J by 3 bases, with 13 bases between. CDR3 protein: CASSVQGLDYGYTF. CDR3 sequence (DNA): TGTGCCAGCAGCGTACAGGGTCTCGACTATGGCTACACCTTC.